Below, 19 T cell receptor beta chains from the same sample are listed, as sequenced in a study of vaccination effects on CD4 cells after COVID-19. Assay: immunoSEQ multiplex PCR; the TCRdb copy retains only in-frame clones and omits some. The repertoire holds 74,000 or so clones, with roughly 80% as singletons. These receptors lack a known antigen. Before any sequencing was done, the ViraFEST assay used viral peptide pools to expand antigen-specific CD4+ T cells. When roughly eleven days of culture had elapsed, CD4+ T cells were isolated. In the vaccine recipients, nucleocapsid antibodies were negative and there was no prior SARS-CoV-2 infection. Sequencing was performed on CD4+ T cells from PBMCs cultured with SARS-CoV-2 spike peptides, taken before COVID-19 vaccination. These receptors originate from a human donor who received a COVID-19 vaccine.

The V and J genes are TRBV11-3 and TRBJ2-1; 9 bases match TRBD1. The germline CDR1 and CDR2 sequences are SGHNT and YENEEA. The CDR3 extends over 16 amino acids. V trimming: 0 bases; J trimming: 8 bases; junction bases outside the gene matches: 8. The CDR3 bases are TGTGCCAGCAGCTTAGATCCGGGACAGGGAGCCCATGAGCAGTTCTTC. This gives the protein CASSLDPGQGAHEQFF.

The chain couples TRBV19 to TRBJ1-4; TRBD1 is a possible D gene (6 bases). The ends were cut back, 5 bases at V and 7 bases at J, with 20 bases in the middle. This CDR3 comprises 16 residues. In germline, CDR1 is LNHDA, CDR2 SQIVND (reference sequence). For the CDR3, the DNA is TGTGCCAGTAGTCCGGGGACACTGACCCTTCCTGAAAAACTGTTTTTT. Its protein is CASSPGTLTLPEKLFF.

The rearrangement links TRBV18 to TRBJ2-7; D is possibly TRBD2 (5 bases). The V gene lost 3 bases and the J gene lost 4 bases, with 22 bases spanning the gap. This CDR3 has 17 residues. The germline V gene has CDR1 KGHSH and CDR2 LQKENI. CDR3 nucleotides: TGTGCCAGCTCACCCGCGGGTGTGCACCGGGCCGAATACGAGCAGTACGTC. Translation gives CASSPAGVHRAEYEQYV.

The V and J genes are TRBV7-9 and TRBJ1-4; 9 nucleotides align to TRBD1. There are 14 residues in the CDR3. The junction had 5 bases not matched to a gene; V was cut back by 5 bases and J by 7 bases. Germline CDR1 is SEHNR and CDR2 is FQNEAQ (reference sequence). CDR3 region: CASSNRGLVEKLFF. CDR3 coding DNA: TGTGCCAGCAGCAACAGGGGGCTGGTTGAAAAACTGTTTTTT. Complete variable domain (other parts from reference TRBV7-9 and TRBJ1-4): DTGVSQNPRHKITKRGQNVTFRCDPISEHNRLYWYRQTLGQGPEFLTYFQNEAQLEKSRLLSDRFSAERPKGSFSTLEIQRTEQGDSAMYLCASSNRGLVEKLFFGSGTQLSVL.

V is TRBV7-3 and J is TRBJ2-3; tentatively, D is TRBD1 (6 bases). CDR3 length: 14 residues. Germline V lookup: CDR1 SGHTA, CDR2 FQGTGA. With 3 bases removed from V and 2 bases from J, the gap between germline ends came to 9 bases. CDR3 nucleotide sequence: TGTGCCAGCAGCTTCGGGGACACCACAGATACGCAGTATTTT. The encoded protein is CASSFGDTTDTQYF.

The gene calls are TRBV25-1 and TRBJ1-1; tentatively, D is TRBD1 (5 bases). This CDR3 region has 14 residues. Trimming removed 1 base from V and 1 base from J, with 7 bases in between. The V gene's germline CDR1 is MGHDK and CDR2 SYGVNS. The CDR3 reads CASSELGGNTEAFF. The CDR3, as DNA: TGTGCCAGCAGTGAATTGGGGGGGAACACTGAAGCTTTCTTT. Looking up the rest from reference TRBV25-1 and TRBJ1-1 gives the full variable domain: EADIYQTPRYLVIGTGKKITLECSQTMGHDKMYWYQQDPGMELHLIHYSYGVNSTEKGDLSSESTVSRIRTEHFPLTLESARPSHTSQYLCASSELGGNTEAFFGQGTRLTVV.

The rearrangement joins TRBV6-6 to TRBJ2-1; a possible D gene is TRBD1 (7 bases). From germline, CDR1 is MNHNY and CDR2 SVGAGI (reference sequence). The CDR3 sequence is 13 residues long. Between the trimmed V and J ends, which lost 6 bases and 9 bases, there was a span of 15 bases. The CDR3 coding sequence is TGTGCCAGCAGCTTCGGACAGGAGGGTGAGCAGTTCTTC. It is translated as CASSFGQEGEQFF.

The rearrangement links TRBV7-6 to TRBJ2-3, with D hard to call. From germline, CDR1 is SGHVS and CDR2 FNYEAQ. The CDR3 loop spans 16 amino acids. V was pared by 1 base and J by 5 bases, with 16 bases between. CDR3: CASSLGLVGLQDTQYF. Written as DNA, the CDR3 is TGTGCCAGCAGCTTAGGGCTAGTCGGGCTACAAGATACGCAGTATTTT.

The chain carries TRBV27 and TRBJ1-1; D is undetermined. There are 14 residues in the CDR3. Trimming pared 2 bases from V and 10 bases from J, leaving 17 bases between. Germline loops: CDR1 MNHEY, CDR2 SMNVEV (reference sequence). CDR3 DNA sequence: TGTGCCAGCAGTTTAGAGGTTGGGGATCTAGTAGCTTTCTTT. Translation gives CASSLEVGDLVAFF.

The chain carries TRBV3-1 (or the pseudogene TRBV3-2) and TRBJ2-1, with 9 bases matching TRBD2. Germline V gives CDR1 LGHDT, CDR2 YNNKEL (reference sequence). Trimming cost V 1 base and J 7 bases; bases outside gene matches: 14. The CDR3 extends over 18 amino acids. The CDR3 here is CASSQGRQAGGSLNEQFF. The CDR3 bases are TGTGCCAGCAGCCAAGGAAGGCAAGCGGGGGGATCGCTTAATGAGCAGTTCTTC.

J is TRBJ2-1 and V is TRBV2; 8 nucleotides agree with TRBD1. Germline V gene lookup returns CDR1 SNHLY and CDR2 FYNNEI. The CDR3 runs to 17 residues. With V trimmed by 4 bases and J by 2 bases, 10 bases remained unmatched. The CDR3 region is CASSVARDRRPYNEQFF. The CDR3 nucleotides read TGTGCCAGCAGTGTGGCGCGGGACAGGCGGCCCTACAATGAGCAGTTCTTC.

The chain has TRBV2 and TRBJ1-1; D uncertain. The CDR3 runs to 14 residues. Per the germline V gene, CDR1 is SNHLY and CDR2 is FYNNEI. V was pared by 4 bases and J by 1 base, with 10 bases between. DNA for the CDR3: TGTGCCAGCAGTGCCTATTTGGGGAACACTGAAGCTTTCTTT. This gives the protein CASSAYLGNTEAFF.

The chain is built from TRBV12-3 or TRBV12-4 and TRBJ1-2, with a weak D call TRBD1 (6 bases). The CDR3 has 12 residues. V dropped 6 bases and J dropped 4 bases, with 9 bases sitting between them. The CDR3 spells CASSPGAYGYTF. The DNA for the CDR3 is TGTGCCAGCAGCCCGGGGGCCTATGGCTACACCTTC.

The chain combines TRBV7-8 with TRBJ1-1; D might be TRBD1 (6 bases). Trimming removed 3 bases from V and 4 bases from J, with 9 bases in between. The germline V gene encodes CDR1 SGHVS and CDR2 FQNEAQ. The CDR3 extends over 13 amino acids. The CDR3 spells CASSFTGFTEAFF. The CDR3 DNA reads as TGTGCCAGCAGCTTCACAGGGTTCACTGAAGCTTTCTTT.

V gene TRBV18 combines with J gene TRBJ1-2; D is undetermined. Germline CDR1 reads KGHSH; CDR2 reads LQKENI. The V gene lost 0 bases and the J gene lost 4 bases, with 12 bases spanning the gap. The CDR3 runs 15 residues. The CDR3 nucleotides are TGTGCCAGCTCACCACCGTCCCGGGTGGTCTATGGCTACACCTTC. Its translation: CASSPPSRVVYGYTF.

The rearrangement uses TRBV12-3 or TRBV12-4 and TRBJ1-4; the D gene is possibly TRBD1 (6 bases). CDR3 length: 13 amino acids. The germline V and J ends were trimmed by 10 bases and 3 bases, with 12 bases remaining between them. CDR3 sequence (DNA): TGTGCCACCAGCAGGGGTGCTAATGAAAAACTGTTTTTT. The encoded protein is CATSRGANEKLFF.

This clone was counted between two and nine times. J is TRBJ2-2 and V is TRBV5-1; no definite D call. The CDR3 totals 14 residues. Deletions cut 6 bases from V and 0 bases from J, with 9 bases between. Germline V CDR1 and CDR2: SGHRS, YFSETQ. The chain's CDR3 is CASNVGANTGELFF. The CDR3 DNA sequence: TGCGCCAGCAACGTCGGCGCGAACACCGGGGAGCTGTTTTTT.

Details on this clone: Other DNA sequences from this sample encode an identical CDR3 as well. This chain joins TRBV6-2 or TRBV6-3 and TRBJ2-7; 9 positions agree with TRBD2. The J segment lost 0 bases and the V segment lost 2 bases, leaving 2 bases of the junction unmatched. The CDR3 is made up of 15 amino acids. CDR1 is MNHEY, CDR2 SVGEGT, per germline. CDR3 amino acids: CASSYSGGSSYEQYV. CDR3 bases: TGTGCCAGCAGTTACAGCGGGGGGAGCTCCTACGAGCAGTACGTC.

The chain employs TRBV6-1 and TRBJ1-6, with D hard to call. The CDR3 is 17 residues long. The V gene lost 4 bases and the J gene lost 2 bases, with 15 bases spanning the gap. Per the germline V gene, CDR1 is MNHNS and CDR2 is SASEGT. The CDR3 reads CASSGPGVYPYNSPLHF. DNA for the CDR3: TGTGCCAGCAGTGGCCCCGGGGTGTACCCCTATAATTCACCCCTCCACTTT.